Shown below are 2 T cell receptor beta chains from a single sample sequenced in a study of molecular identifiers for immune sequencing clone quantification. TCRdb re-derived calls from the PCR reads in MiXCR, one entry per CDR3 protein. This table holds some 680,000 distinct CDR3 sequences, around 25% found once. Sequencing used naive CD8+ T cells from blood, with Jurkat cell RNA spiked in. Subset noted: FACS-sorted CD8+CD4-CCR7+CD45RA+ naive T cells. These receptors were taken from a human donor in good health. Some libraries in this study had Jurkat cell RNA spiked in.

V and J are TRBV7-8 and TRBJ1-1; D gene unclear. Trimming took 1 base from V and 3 from J, leaving 12 bases between them. The CDR3 extends over 15 amino acids. The germline V gene has CDR1 SGHVS and CDR2 FQNEAQ. CDR3 region: CASSLEEAWDTEAFF. The CDR3 bases are TGTGCCAGCAGCTTAGAAGAGGCCTGGGACACTGAAGCTTTCTTT.

This clonotype has only a few counts. The V gene is TRBV12-3 or TRBV12-4, the J gene TRBJ2-2, with 8 bases aligning to TRBD2. The CDR3 spans 16 residues. V lost 6 bases, J lost 5 bases, and 11 bases stayed unmatched. The CDR3 region has the DNA TGTGCCAGCAGCCCTCATAGCGGGACCGAGACCGGGGAGCTGTTTTTT. It translates to CASSPHSGTETGELFF.